These T cell receptor beta chains were read from a single sample in a study of cytomegalovirus exposure and HLA in healthy donors. The repertoire was sequenced with immunoSEQ multiplex PCR; TCRdb's copy has only in-frame clones and lacks some. The sample contains 110,000 or so clones, around 77% of which appear only once. The sample taken for sequencing was PBMCs. The receptors were gathered from a woman aged 25-40 years in good health and CMV-seropositive. CDR3s include the opening cysteine and the closing phenylalanine or tryptophan. Each record gives: D gene, J gene, V gene, CDR3 length, clone size, CDR3 protein, CDR3 DNA. A D gene is named only where the DNA matches it firmly. Clone size appears in some rows only: once, few, many, or a class for an expanded clone.

. TRBJ1-2 TRBV7-9 13 . CAGGGEPNYGYTF TGTGCGGGAGGTGGTGAGCCCAACTATGGCTACACCTTC
. TRBJ1-2 TRBV4-1 15 . CASSHLEGGNYGYTF TGCGCCAGCAGCCACCTCGAGGGGGGGAACTATGGCTACACCTTC
TRBD2 TRBJ2-3 TRBV7-8 16 . CASSLDASGVTDTQYF TGTGCCAGCAGCTTAGATGCTAGCGGGGTTACAGATACGCAGTATTTT
TRBD2 TRBJ2-3 TRBV19 17 . CASSISGLAGNTDTQYF TGTGCCAGTAGTATATCGGGGCTAGCGGGGAACACAGATACGCAGTATTTT
TRBD1 TRBJ1-5 TRBV10-2 14 . CASSGTGGNQPQHF TGCGCCAGCAGCGGGACAGGGGGCAATCAGCCCCAGCATTTT
. TRBJ1-1 TRBV25-1 16 . CASSEYEGRLNTEAFF TGTGCCAGCAGTGAATATGAGGGTCGCCTCAACACTGAAGCTTTCTTT
. TRBJ1-2 TRBV30 17 . CAWSVPILGRDFYGYTF TGTGCCTGGAGTGTACCCATTCTGGGTCGGGACTTCTATGGCTACACCTTC
. TRBJ2-7 TRBV6-1 13 . CASSDGHTYEQYF TGTGCCAGCAGTGACGGACACACGTACGAGCAGTACTTC
TRBD2 TRBJ2-7 TRBV19 14 . CASSVSGRDYEQYF TGTGCCAGTAGTGTCAGCGGGAGAGACTACGAGCAGTACTTC
. TRBJ1-5 TRBV11-1 13 . CASSRANNQPQHF TGTGCCAGCTCCAGGGCAAACAATCAGCCCCAGCATTTT
. TRBJ1-3 TRBV6-5 13 . CASRSGSGNTIYF TGTGCCAGCAGATCCGGTAGCGGAAACACCATATATTTT
TRBD2 TRBJ2-7 TRBV28 15 . CASSLGAGGRYEQYF TGTGCCAGCAGTTTAGGAGCGGGAGGGAGGTACGAGCAGTACTTC
. TRBJ2-1 TRBV28 15 . CASSRLQVSYNEQFF TGTGCCAGCAGTCGGCTACAGGTTTCCTACAATGAGCAGTTCTTC
TRBD1 TRBJ2-7 TRBV7-9 12 . CASKGQSYEQYF TGTGCCAGCAAGGGACAGTCCTACGAGCAGTACTTC
. TRBJ2-7 TRBV15 17 . CATSRERRETISYEQYF TGTGCCACCAGCAGAGAACGTAGGGAGACTATTTCGTACGAGCAGTACTTC
TRBD1 TRBJ2-7 TRBV2 14 . CASSADRGTYEQYF TGTGCCAGCAGTGCGGACAGGGGAACCTACGAGCAGTACTTC
TRBD1 TRBJ2-1 TRBV5-4 15 . CASSRRDRGQGEQFF TGTGCCAGCAGCCGCCGGGACAGGGGGCAAGGTGAGCAGTTCTTC
. TRBJ2-7 TRBV5-4 13 . CASSGPTSYEQYF TGTGCCAGTTCAGGGCCCACATCCTACGAGCAGTACTTC
. TRBJ2-1 TRBV7-3 13 . CASSFEGAAEQFF TGTGCCAGCAGCTTTGAAGGGGCTGCTGAGCAGTTCTTC
TRBD1 TRBJ2-7 TRBV2 14 . CASTRDRAAYEQYF TGTGCCAGCACCCGGGACAGAGCGGCTTACGAGCAGTACTTC
TRBD2 TRBJ2-3 TRBV5-1 18 . CASSLGPSGGFSTDTQYF TGCGCCAGCAGCTTGGGCCCTAGCGGGGGGTTTAGCACAGATACGCAGTATTTT
. TRBJ1-4 TRBV4-1 14 . CASSLDSGHEKLFF TGCGCCAGCAGCCTGGACAGCGGTCATGAAAAACTGTTTTTT
. TRBJ1-5 TRBV10-3 14 few CAISDSTSGQPQHF TGTGCCATCAGTGACTCCACCTCGGGTCAGCCCCAGCATTTT
. TRBJ2-7 TRBV6-5 16 few CASSYSGRGRAYEQYF TGTGCCAGCAGTTACTCGGGGCGGGGCAGGGCCTACGAGCAGTACTTC
TRBD2 TRBJ2-7 TRBV6-5 15 . CASSYSFSGAYEQYF TGTGCCAGCAGTTACTCGTTTAGCGGGGCCTACGAGCAGTACTTC
TRBD1 TRBJ2-5 TRBV14 14 . CASSQDRVKETQYF TGTGCCAGCAGCCAGGACAGGGTAAAAGAGACCCAGTACTTC
TRBD1 TRBJ1-2 TRBV28 15 . CASSLLLRDSYGYTF TGTGCCAGCAGTCTGTTGCTCCGGGACAGTTATGGCTACACCTTC
. TRBJ2-7 TRBV6-5 14 . CASSYRHRTYEQYF TGTGCCAGCAGTTACCGACATAGGACCTACGAGCAGTACTTC
TRBD1 TRBJ1-2 TRBV5-1 16 . CASSLEAGGVSGGYTF TGCGCCAGCAGCTTGGAGGCAGGGGGCGTCTCTGGGGGCTACACCTTC
. TRBJ1-2 TRBV4-1 14 . CASSQDTSNYGYTF TGCGCCAGCAGCCAAGATACCAGTAACTATGGCTACACCTTC
. TRBJ1-2 TRBV27 12 . CASRTGVGSYTF TGTGCCAGCAGAACGGGGGTCGGGAGCTACACCTTC
. TRBJ1-5 TRBV27 14 . CASSPTGYRQPQHF TGTGCCAGCAGTCCTACAGGGTACCGCCAGCCCCAGCATTTT
TRBD2 TRBJ2-7 TRBV18 15 . CASSPAAGSSYEQYF TGTGCCAGCTCACCAGCAGCGGGGAGCTCCTACGAGCAGTACTTC
. TRBJ1-2 TRBV19 14 . CASSWAPEGYGYTF TGTGCCAGTAGCTGGGCCCCGGAGGGCTATGGCTACACCTTC
. TRBJ1-1 TRBV5-1 15 . CASRLVHNSGTEAFF TGCGCCAGCAGATTGGTGCACAACTCGGGTACTGAAGCTTTCTTT
. TRBJ1-6 TRBV7-9 14 . CSSSGGDGGGPLHF TGTTCCAGCAGCGGCGGGGACGGCGGTGGACCCCTCCACTTT
. TRBJ2-3 TRBV5-8 16 . CASSLVVALLSNTQYF TGTGCCAGCAGCTTGGTGGTAGCCCTACTGTCGAATACGCAGTATTTT
. TRBJ1-1 TRBV7-3 15 . CASSLTGHSNTEAFF TGTGCCAGCAGCTTAACAGGACACTCGAACACTGAAGCTTTCTTT
. TRBJ1-6 TRBV5-1 14 . CASSSETGNSPLHF TGCGCCAGCAGCTCCGAGACAGGCAATTCACCCCTCCACTTT
. TRBJ1-1 TRBV25-1 11 . CASSGAIEAFF TGTGCCAGCAGTGGAGCGATAGAAGCTTTCTTT
TRBD2 TRBJ2-3 TRBV5-4 15 . CASSFGTSSTYTQYF TGTGCCAGCAGTTTTGGGACTAGTAGCACTTATACGCAGTATTTT
. TRBJ2-2 TRBV2 14 . CASERQVNTGELFF TGTGCCAGCGAGAGACAGGTGAACACCGGGGAGCTGTTTTTT
. TRBJ2-7 TRBV15 14 . CATSRDQQGYEQYF TGTGCCACCAGCAGAGATCAACAGGGCTACGAGCAGTACTTC
. TRBJ1-1 TRBV29-1 12 . CSVFPGGSEAFF TGCAGCGTTTTTCCCGGGGGATCTGAAGCTTTCTTT
. TRBJ1-3 TRBV19 14 . CASTSGFSGNTIYF TGTGCCAGTACTTCAGGCTTCTCTGGAAACACCATATATTTT
TRBD1 TRBJ2-7 TRBV14 17 . CASSQRGQGRSWYEQYF TGTGCCAGCAGCCAGAGGGGACAGGGTAGAAGTTGGTACGAGCAGTACTTC
TRBD1 TRBJ2-7 TRBV11-1 15 . CASSIGQVRSYEQYF TGTGCCAGCAGCATAGGACAGGTGAGATCCTACGAGCAGTACTTC
. TRBJ1-2 TRBV5-4 14 . CASSDPGRAYGYTF TGTGCCAGCAGCGATCCGGGCAGGGCCTATGGCTACACCTTC
TRBD1 TRBJ1-1 TRBV7-8 12 . CASSLIGTGAFF TGTGCCAGCAGCTTAATCGGGACAGGGGCTTTCTTT
. TRBJ1-6 TRBV30 14 . CAWAQLLSGSPLHF TGTGCCTGGGCACAGCTTTTGTCGGGGTCACCCCTCCACTTT